This T cell receptor (beta chain) emerged from a study of blood T cell repertoires in COVID-19. Produced via immunoSEQ multiplex PCR; TCRdb's table is partial and in-frame only. The sample yields around 300,000 clones, 86% seen once. This clone was picked up a small number of times. Germline trimming cut 2 bases from V and 4 bases from J; bases unmatched to any gene: 4. CDR3 length: 15 residues. The germline V gene encodes CDR1 SNHLY and CDR2 FYNNEI. The sample taken for sequencing was PBMCs or T cells enriched from blood (not recorded which). The clonotype was recovered from a woman between 18 and 30 years old who had recovered from COVID-19. V is TRBV2 and J is TRBJ1-4; 7 bases fit TRBD1. CDR3 region: CASSEFWDSNEKLFF. The DNA for the CDR3 is TGTGCCAGCAGTGAATTTTGGGACAGTAATGAAAAACTGTTTTTT. The full variable domain, in which reference TRBV2 and TRBJ1-4 provide the parts outside the CDR3, is EPEVTQTPSHQVTQMGQEVILRCVPISNHLYFYWYRQILGQKVEFLVSFYNNEISEKSEIFDDQFSVERPDGSNFTLKIRSTKLEDSAMYFCASSEFWDSNEKLFFGSGTQLSVL.